These T cell receptor beta chains were read from a single sample in a study of OX40 agonist ivuxolimab in advanced cancers. The data were produced by immunoSEQ multiplex PCR, yet TCRdb's version contains in-frame clones alone and is incomplete. There are around 120,000 clones in the sample; around 87% occur only once, and around 0.55% lies in the top ten. The input for sequencing was CD4+ or CD8+ T cells sorted from blood, taken in a trial of the OX40 agonist ivuxolimab. These receptors all stem from an adult with an advanced solid tumor such as melanoma, head and neck, liver or kidney cancer. Both conserved end residues are part of each CDR3. D genes are given only for firm matches. Only some rows state a clone size, as once, few, many or a class for expanded clones.

D gene,V gene,clone size,J gene,CDR3 DNA,CDR3 protein
NA,TRBV6-5,NA,TRBJ2-7,TGTGCCAGCAGTTACAGGCAGGGCTACGAGCAGTACTTC,CASSYRQGYEQYF
NA,TRBV28,NA,TRBJ2-1,TGTGCCAGCAGTTTAGACAGCCCCACTGAGCAGTTCTTC,CASSLDSPTEQFF
NA,TRBV18,NA,TRBJ2-7,TGTGCCAGCTCACCATACGGACAGTCCTACGAGCAGTACTTC,CASSPYGQSYEQYF
TRBD2,TRBV7-9,once,TRBJ2-1,TGTGCCAGCAGGGGACTAGCGGGGACTGAGCAGTTCTTC,CASRGLAGTEQFF
NA,TRBV18,NA,TRBJ2-2,TGTGCCAGCTCACCCTCTAAGGCCGGGGAGCTGTTTTTT,CASSPSKAGELFF
TRBD1,TRBV19,once,TRBJ1-5,TGTGCCAGTAGTTCGTCTGGCACAGGGGGTAGCAATCAGCCCCAGCATTTT,CASSSSGTGGSNQPQHF
NA,TRBV5-1,once,TRBJ2-3,TGCGCCAGCAGCTTGGAAGCAGATACGCAGTATTTT,CASSLEADTQYF
NA,TRBV4-3,NA,TRBJ1-3,TGCGCCAGCAGCCAAGATGGCGGTTCTGGAAACACCATATATTTT,CASSQDGGSGNTIYF
TRBD2,TRBV7-2,NA,TRBJ2-3,TGTGCCAGCAGCTTGAGCGGGGGGCACACAGATACGCAGTATTTT,CASSLSGGHTDTQYF
TRBD2,TRBV7-9,few,TRBJ2-1,TGTGCCAGCAAAAAACTAGCGGGGGAATACAATGAGCAGTTCTTC,CASKKLAGEYNEQFF
NA,TRBV5-6,NA,TRBJ2-7,TGTGCCAGCTCGGGGTTAATAAACTACGAGCAGTACTTC,CASSGLINYEQYF
TRBD1,TRBV28,NA,TRBJ1-2,TGTGCCAGCAGTCAGACAGGGATCGGTGGCTACACCTTC,CASSQTGIGGYTF
TRBD1,TRBV30,few,TRBJ1-5,TGTGCCTGGAGGGGACAGCCTAATCAGCCCCAGCATTTT,CAWRGQPNQPQHF
TRBD1,TRBV11-2,once,TRBJ2-7,TGTGCCAGCACCCCCGGACAGGGGGTTTTTTACGAGCAGTACTTC,CASTPGQGVFYEQYF
TRBD1,TRBV28,few,TRBJ1-6,TGTGCCAGCAGTTTGGGACAGGGGGGTTCACCCCTCCACTTT,CASSLGQGGSPLHF
TRBD1,TRBV7-3,NA,TRBJ2-1,TGTGCCAGCAGCTTTGACAGGGGAAAGCAGTTCTTC,CASSFDRGKQFF
NA,TRBV5-1,NA,TRBJ1-3,TGCGCCAGCAGCCTAGGGACTTCCGGAAACACCATATATTTT,CASSLGTSGNTIYF
TRBD2,TRBV9,once,TRBJ2-7,TGTGCCAGCAGCGAGACGGGACTAGCGGGGGCCCGGGAGCAGTACTTC,CASSETGLAGAREQYF
NA,TRBV2,once,TRBJ1-1,TGTGCCAGCAGTGGGTTGGGAGTACGGACTGAAGCTTTCTTT,CASSGLGVRTEAFF
TRBD1,TRBV5-4,NA,TRBJ1-2,TGTGCCAGCAGCCCCGACAGGGGGCATGGCTACACCTTC,CASSPDRGHGYTF
NA,TRBV6-6,NA,TRBJ1-4,TGTGCCAGCAGTTCAACAGGGGAAAAACTGTTTTTT,CASSSTGEKLFF
TRBD1,TRBV19,once,TRBJ2-5,TGTGCCAGTAGTTCAGGACAGGTACCCCAAGAGACCCAGTACTTC,CASSSGQVPQETQYF
TRBD1,TRBV28,NA,TRBJ2-7,TGTGCCAGCAGTTTTAGGACAGGGAGTTTTTACGAGCAGTACTTC,CASSFRTGSFYEQYF
NA,TRBV7-2,NA,TRBJ2-2,TGTGCCAGCAGCTTAGCGGGGGCCACCGGGGAGCTGTTTTTT,CASSLAGATGELFF
NA,TRBV28,NA,TRBJ1-3,TGTGCCAGCAGTTCACCCGCCTCCCGGACGGGTGGAGGAAACACCATATATTTT,CASSSPASRTGGGNTIYF
TRBD1,TRBV30,NA,TRBJ2-7,TGTGCCTGGAGGGCCGGGACAGGGTATAACTACGAGCAGTACTTC,CAWRAGTGYNYEQYF
NA,TRBV27,NA,TRBJ1-2,TGTGCCAGCAGTCGGCCGAGGACGGCTCACTATGGCTACACCTTC,CASSRPRTAHYGYTF
NA,TRBV5-1,NA,TRBJ2-1,TGCGCCAGCAGCCGGGAGGGGACAGGGACTTACAATGAGCAGTTCTTC,CASSREGTGTYNEQFF
NA,TRBV6-1,NA,TRBJ2-5,TGTGCCAGCAGTGACGGGGGCGGGGTAGAGACCCAGTACTTC,CASSDGGGVETQYF
TRBD1,TRBV13,once,TRBJ2-2,TGTGCCAGCAGCCCGTGGATGAGACAGGGAAGAACCGGGGAGCTGTTTTTT,CASSPWMRQGRTGELFF
NA,TRBV29-1,NA,TRBJ1-6,TGCAGCGTTAGAGTCCACGACAGCCTCAATTCACCCCTCCACTTT,CSVRVHDSLNSPLHF
NA,TRBV5-1,few,TRBJ1-1,TGCGCCACCAAGACCGGGCCAAACACCATGAACACTGAAGCTTTCTTT,CATKTGPNTMNTEAFF
TRBD2,TRBV5-4,once,TRBJ2-1,TGTGCCAGCAGCTTGGGCGGGGGGGCCAATGAGCAGTTCTTC,CASSLGGGANEQFF
TRBD1,TRBV18,NA,TRBJ2-7,TGTGCCAGCTCCCCCGGGACAGGGGTCTACGAGCAGTACTTC,CASSPGTGVYEQYF
NA,TRBV7-2,NA,TRBJ2-1,TGTGCCAGCACTTTAAGGGGGGAGCAGTTCTTC,CASTLRGEQFF
NA,TRBV7-8,NA,TRBJ1-5,TGTGCCAGCAGCTTAGCGCTAAGGTTTCAGCCCCAGCATTTT,CASSLALRFQPQHF
NA,TRBV11-2,NA,TRBJ1-1,TGTGCCAGCACCTTAGGCCCGGGGAACACTGAAGCTTTCTTT,CASTLGPGNTEAFF
NA,TRBV11-3,NA,TRBJ2-7,TGTGCCAGCAGCTTGAGCGGATCCTACGAGCAGTACTTC,CASSLSGSYEQYF